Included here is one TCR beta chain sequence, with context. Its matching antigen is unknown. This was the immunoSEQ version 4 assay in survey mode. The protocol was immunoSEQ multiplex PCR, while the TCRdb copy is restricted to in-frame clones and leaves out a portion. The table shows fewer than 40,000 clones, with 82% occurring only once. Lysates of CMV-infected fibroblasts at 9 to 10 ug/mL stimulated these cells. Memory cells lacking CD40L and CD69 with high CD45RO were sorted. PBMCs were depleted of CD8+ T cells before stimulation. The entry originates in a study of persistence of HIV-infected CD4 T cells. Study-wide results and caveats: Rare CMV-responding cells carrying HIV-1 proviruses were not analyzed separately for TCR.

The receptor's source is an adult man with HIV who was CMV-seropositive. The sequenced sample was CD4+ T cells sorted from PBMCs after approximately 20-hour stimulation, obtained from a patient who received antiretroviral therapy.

This CDR3 is CASSRGTVSYEQYF. In DNA, the CDR3 is TGTGCCAGCTCACGCGGGACAGTGTCCTACGAGCAGTACTTC. The rearrangement links TRBV18 to TRBJ2-7, with D maybe TRBD1 (7 bases). The CDR3 has 14 amino acids. The V gene lost 4 bases and the J gene lost 1 base, with 11 bases spanning the gap. Germline values: CDR1 KGHSH, CDR2 LQKENI.